Listed here are 32 T cell receptor beta chains from one sample, sequenced in a study of T cell repertoires in cytomegalovirus infection (dated by TCRdb to between 2019 and 2020). TCRdb names Illumina HiSeq 1500 as the instrument used. Using fastp trimming at Q25 and MiXCR clonotype assembly, TCRdb reanalyzed the public sequencing data and kept in-frame beta chains. Duplicate CDR3 protein sequences are folded into a single record with the most common DNA and genes. This sample lists more than 400,000 distinct CDR3 sequences; 26% were detected once. The ten largest account for roughly 13% of the sample. The specimen sequenced was PBMCs. The receptors were gathered from a human donor in good health (CMV status not recorded). Some clones in this sample may be carry-over from other donors' samples.

The CDR3 spells CASSRPGQGFTEAFF. The CDR3 region has the DNA TGTGCCAGCAGCCGTCCGGGACAGGGTTTCACTGAAGCTTTCTTT. V and J are TRBV7-2 and TRBJ1-1; 9 bases map to TRBD1. Losses at the gene ends were 5 bases for V and 4 bases for J; bases not matched to a gene: 8. Germline V gene sequence: CDR1 SGHTA, CDR2 FQGNSA. The CDR3 runs to 15 residues.

The rearrangement joins TRBV30 to TRBJ1-6, with 7 nucleotides matching TRBD1. The J segment lost 10 bases and the V segment lost 6 bases, leaving 9 bases of the junction unmatched. The CDR3 is 13 amino acids. The germline V gene has CDR1 GTSNPN and CDR2 SVGIG (reference sequence). Here the CDR3 reads CACGRDSGSPLHF. CDR3 DNA: TGTGCCTGCGGCCGGGACAGCGGGTCACCCCTCCACTTT.

This clonotype was counted only a few times. The genes are TRBV20-1 and TRBJ2-1; D tentatively reads TRBD1 or TRBD2 (5 bases each). The germline V gene encodes CDR1 DFQATT and CDR2 SNEGSKA (reference sequence). The CDR3 extends over 15 amino acids. Trimming cost V 5 bases and J 4 bases, with 18 bases left between them. CDR3 in amino acids: CSARTLGVAYNEQFF. The CDR3 bases are TGCAGTGCTCGAACCTTGGGGGTGGCGTACAATGAGCAGTTCTTC.

This clonotype has only a few counts. The chain couples TRBV11-2 to TRBJ2-1; 9 bases are a match to TRBD1. J lost 5 bases, V lost 5 bases, and 7 bases had no gene match. Germline CDR1 reads SGHAT; CDR2 reads FQNNGV. This CDR3 has 15 residues. CDR3 in DNA: TGTGCCAGCAGCCGGATACAGGGGGCCCACAATGAGCAGTTCTTC. Protein product: CASSRIQGAHNEQFF.

CDR3 sequence: CASSQGDGSTGELFF. DNA of the CDR3: TGCGCCAGCAGCCAAGGGGACGGGTCTACGGGGGAGCTGTTTTTT. The chain recombines TRBV4-1 with TRBJ2-2; TRBD1 or TRBD2 may be the D gene (5 bases each). V was shortened by 1 base and J by 8 bases, with 14 bases between the two germline ends. Germline V lookup: CDR1 MGHRA, CDR2 YSYEKL. The CDR3 runs 15 residues.

This chain connects TRBV29-1 to TRBJ1-2; 10 positions match TRBD1. The V segment lost 4 bases and the J segment 3 bases; nucleotides outside the gene matches: 2. CDR3 length: 13 amino acids. Germline values: CDR1 SQVTM, CDR2 ANQGSEA. CDR3 sequence reads: CSVGGQGYYGYTF. DNA of the CDR3: TGCAGCGTTGGGGGACAGGGGTACTATGGCTACACCTTC.

This clonotype has more than one count but fewer than ten. Just one base apart from a much larger clone, this may be a read error. J is TRBJ2-5 and V is TRBV7-2; D is ambiguous. Trimming shortened V by 1 base and J by 4 bases, and 7 bases separated the two germline ends. The germline V gene has CDR1 SGHTA and CDR2 FQGNSA. This CDR3 spans 13 amino acids. The CDR3 spells CASSLGKGETQYF. The CDR3 DNA follows: TGTGCCAGCAGCTTAGGGAAAGGAGAGACCCAGTACTTC.

V is TRBV7-9 and J is TRBJ1-6; D is unresolved. Trimming took off 5 bases at V and 0 bases at J, with 14 bases between the two ends. The germline gives CDR1 SEHNR, CDR2 FQNEAQ (reference sequence). The CDR3 is 17 amino acids. Written as DNA, the CDR3 is TGTGCCAGCAGCGAGTTTCGGACGGGCTCCTATAATTCACCCCTCCACTTT. Translation gives CASSEFRTGSYNSPLHF.

The V call is TRBV19, the J call TRBJ2-1, with no clear D. The V gene's germline CDR1 is LNHDA and CDR2 SQIVND (reference sequence). V gave up 3 bases and J gave up 4 bases, with 16 bases separating them. This CDR3 is 16 amino acids long. CDR3 coding DNA: TGTGCCAGTAGTATCCCTAGGACGGAATTTTACAATGAGCAGTTCTTC. Translated: CASSIPRTEFYNEQFF.

A few counts support this clonotype. The chain has TRBV30 and TRBJ1-1; D ambiguous. Per germline, CDR1 GTSNPN and CDR2 SVGIG (reference sequence). Deletions cut 0 bases from V and 2 bases from J, with 4 bases between. The CDR3 loop spans 12 amino acids. The CDR3 DNA reads as TGTGCCTGGAGTGTATTAAACACTGAAGCTTTCTTT. This encodes CAWSVLNTEAFF.

This clonotype has more than one count but fewer than ten. V usage is TRBV4-1 and J usage is TRBJ1-4; 12 bases line up with TRBD1. J lost 7 bases, V lost 1 base, and 4 bases had no gene match. The CDR3 consists of 16 residues. The germline V gene has CDR1 MGHRA and CDR2 YSYEKL. The CDR3 sequence is CASSQGDRGPSEKLFF. CDR3 bases: TGCGCCAGCAGCCAAGGGGACAGGGGGCCGAGTGAAAAACTGTTTTTT.

This clonotype was picked up a small number of times. The chain recombines TRBV12-3 or TRBV12-4 with TRBJ2-1; 12 bases map to TRBD2. This CDR3 has 18 residues. Trimming at V came to 7 bases and at J to 2 bases, leaving 12 bases not matched to a gene. CDR3 bases: TGTGCCAGCACTCCCCACATAGGACTAGCGGGAACCTACAATGAGCAGTTCTTC. Translating gives CASTPHIGLAGTYNEQFF.

This clonotype has ten or more counts. The V and J genes are TRBV7-3 and TRBJ2-1; D is perhaps TRBD1 (6 bases). V lost 3 bases to trimming and J lost 8 bases, with 14 bases between them. The CDR3 sequence is 14 residues long. Germline V gene data show CDR1 as SGHTA and CDR2 as FQGTGA. The CDR3 region has the DNA TGTGCCAGCAGCTTCAGGGGTAACAACGATGAGCAGTTCTTC. Translating gives CASSFRGNNDEQFF.

This clonotype was detected a few times. In DNA form, the CDR3 reads TGTGCCAGCAGCTTTCCGCCTGACAGGGTGGGCGAGACCCAGTACTTC. Protein: CASSFPPDRVGETQYF. The V gene is TRBV11-3, the J gene TRBJ2-5, with 7 bases that match TRBD1. This CDR3 contains 16 residues. The V segment lost 3 bases and the J segment 5 bases; nucleotides outside the gene matches: 12. Germline V lookup: CDR1 SGHNT, CDR2 YENEEA. The entire variable domain, with the rest obtained from reference TRBV11-3 and TRBJ2-5, is as follows: EAGVVQSPRYKIIEKKQPVAFWCNPISGHNTLYWYLQNLGQGPELLIRYENEEAVDDSQLPKDRFSAERLKGVDSTLKIQPAELGDSAVYLCASSFPPDRVGETQYFGPGTRLLVL.

The chain uses TRBV24-1 and TRBJ1-1; TRBD1 is a possible D gene (5 bases). CDR3 length equals 11 residues. Between the trimmed V and J ends, which lost 10 bases and 4 bases, there was a span of 9 bases. Germline lookup yields CDR1 KGHDR and CDR2 SFDVKD. This CDR3 reads CATKRGTEAFF. CDR3 coding DNA: TGTGCCACGAAGAGGGGCACTGAAGCTTTCTTT.

As for this clonotype: A single base separates this from a much larger clone, so it may be a read error. The chain has TRBV5-5 and TRBJ2-1; the D gene is possibly TRBD2 (6 bases). CDR3 length: 16 amino acids. Trimming stripped 1 base from V and 5 bases from J, with 16 bases between. The V gene's germline CDR1 is SGHKS and CDR2 YYEKEE (reference sequence). The CDR3 loop reads CASSLSGTSLDNEQFF. The CDR3 DNA is TGTGCCAGCAGCTTGTCCGGGACTTCCCTGGACAATGAGCAGTTCTTC.

V is TRBV24-1 and J is TRBJ2-3, with 8 nucleotides matching TRBD2. Germline CDR1 and CDR2: KGHDR and SFDVKD. There are 16 residues in the CDR3. With V trimmed by 3 bases and J by 6 bases, 10 bases remained unmatched. This chain's CDR3 is CATSDLSGRAGDTQYF. The CDR3 DNA sequence: TGTGCCACCAGTGATCTAAGCGGGAGAGCCGGGGATACGCAGTATTTT.

The CDR3 spells CASSAMADTQYF. CDR3 in DNA: TGTGCCAGCAGTGCGATGGCAGATACGCAGTATTTT. This rearrangement joins TRBV2 to TRBJ2-3; D unresolved. Germline CDR1 reads SNHLY; CDR2 reads FYNNEI. V lost 4 bases, J lost 4 bases, and 6 bases lay in between. The CDR3 sequence is 12 residues long.

The rearrangement joins TRBV12-3 or TRBV12-4 to TRBJ1-1; TRBD1 matches at 9 bases. V shed 4 bases, J shed 6 bases, and the junction held 9 bases outside the gene matches. The CDR3 is made up of 15 amino acids. CDR3: CASSSTGGAGAEAFF. The CDR3 DNA follows: TGTGCCAGCAGTTCCACAGGGGGCGCAGGGGCTGAAGCTTTCTTT.

This clonotype was observed at least ten times. This chain connects TRBV7-9 to TRBJ2-7; 8 bases line up with TRBD1. The CDR3 totals 12 residues. Germline V gives CDR1 SEHNR, CDR2 FQNEAQ (reference sequence). The J segment lost 2 bases and the V segment lost 11 bases, leaving 5 bases of the junction unmatched. This chain's CDR3 is CAVGTGAYEQYF. The CDR3 DNA reads as TGTGCCGTCGGGACAGGAGCCTACGAGCAGTACTTC. The full variable domain, completed using reference TRBV7-9 and TRBJ2-7, is DTGVSQNPRHKITKRGQNVTFRCDPISEHNRLYWYRQTLGQGPEFLTYFQNEAQLEKSRLLSDRFSAERPKGSFSTLEIQRTEQGDSAMYLCAVGTGAYEQYFGPGTRLTVT.

The rearrangement links TRBV5-1 to TRBJ1-1, with TRBD1 matching 11 bases. Losses at the gene ends were 3 bases for V and 6 bases for J; bases not matched to a gene: 7. The CDR3 totals 15 residues. Germline-derived CDR1 and CDR2 are SGHRS and YFSETQ. The CDR3 here is CASSSGQGAFAEAFF. The CDR3 nucleotides are TGCGCCAGCAGCTCAGGACAGGGGGCGTTCGCTGAAGCTTTCTTT.

This rearrangement joins TRBV12-3 or TRBV12-4 to TRBJ1-1, with 8 bases lining up with TRBD1. Trimming cost V 4 bases and J 2 bases; bases outside gene matches: 6. The length of the CDR3 is 15 residues. Here the CDR3 DNA reads TGTGCCAGCAGTTCCCGACAGGGGAGAAACACTGAAGCTTTCTTT. Its protein product is CASSSRQGRNTEAFF.

The genes are TRBV6-2 or TRBV6-3 and TRBJ1-2; TRBD1 aligns across 7 bases. The CDR3 spans 14 residues. The junction had 9 bases not matched to a gene; V was cut back by 7 bases and J by 4 bases. CDR1 MNHEY and CDR2 SVGEGT come from the germline V gene. CDR3 sequence: CASIRTGFFYGYTF. CDR3 coding DNA: TGTGCCAGCATTCGGACAGGATTCTTCTATGGCTACACCTTC.

This clonotype was seen at least ten times. The V and J genes are TRBV6-1 and TRBJ2-5; D is ambiguous. The CDR3 runs to 13 residues. V was trimmed by 6 bases and J by 2 bases, leaving 10 bases between them. CDR1 and CDR2 (germline): MNHNS, SASEGT. CDR3 bases: TGTGCCAGCAGAAGGCCAGCTCAAGAGACCCAGTACTTC. It specifies CASRRPAQETQYF.

Remarks on this clonotype: One end of the junction fails to match germline, which may point to a read error. The chain has TRBV27 and TRBJ1-5; D unresolved. The V gene's germline CDR1 is MNHEY and CDR2 SMNVEV (reference sequence). The CDR3 has 14 residues. Written as DNA, the CDR3 is TGTCCCAGCAGTTTTCAAGGAGGCAATCAGCCCCAGCATTTT. Protein: CPSSFQGGNQPQHF.

The chain has TRBV7-2 and TRBJ1-2; D remains ambiguous. This CDR3 region has 11 residues. Deletions cut 5 bases from V and 7 bases from J, with 8 bases between. Germline loops: CDR1 SGHTA, CDR2 FQGNSA. CDR3 in amino acids: CASSPSVGYTF. In nucleotides, the CDR3 is TGTGCCAGCAGCCCCAGTGTTGGCTACACCTTC.

This clonotype was seen more than once but under ten times. The rearrangement uses TRBV7-9 and TRBJ2-7, with D perhaps TRBD1 or TRBD2 (6 bases each). The CDR3 totals 14 residues. The germline CDR1 and CDR2 sequences are SEHNR and FQNEAQ (reference sequence). V lost 3 bases to trimming and J lost 2 bases, with 11 bases between them. This CDR3 reads CASSFEGGTYEQYF. The CDR3 DNA is TGTGCCAGCAGCTTCGAGGGGGGAACCTACGAGCAGTACTTC.

This clonotype was observed many times. V is TRBV7-8 and J is TRBJ1-5; tentative D call: TRBD1 (5 bases). Trimming took off 7 bases at V and 6 bases at J, with 13 bases between the two ends. This CDR3 region has 13 residues. Germline CDR1 reads SGHVS; CDR2 reads FQNEAQ. CDR3 in DNA: TGTGCCAGCACCCCTTCGGGGGTTCAGCCCCAGCATTTT. Its protein is CASTPSGVQPQHF.

This clonotype occurred once. The missing conserved phenylalanine or tryptophan at the end of this CDR3 makes a read error likely. The chain combines TRBV7-2 with TRBJ2-3; D is uncertain. From germline, CDR1 is SGHTA and CDR2 FQGNSA. The CDR3 extends over 13 amino acids. The CDR3 nucleotides are TGTGCCAGCAGCTCGATAATTCTAGATATGCAGTATTCT. It encodes CASSSIILDMQYS.

This sequence joins TRBV4-2 and TRBJ2-7, with D possibly TRBD1 on 5 matching bases. V dropped 0 bases and J dropped 0 bases, with 12 bases sitting between them. The CDR3 is 16 amino acids. Looked up from germline, CDR1 is LGHNA and CDR2 is YNFKEQ. In DNA, the CDR3 is TGTGCCAGCAGCCAAGATCGCAGGGCGAGCTCCTACGAGCAGTACTTC. Protein sequence: CASSQDRRASSYEQYF.

V usage is TRBV27 and J usage is TRBJ2-7, with 13 bases matching TRBD2. This CDR3 contains 13 residues. V lost 4 bases to trimming and J lost 7 bases; unmatched junction nucleotides: 1. From germline, CDR1 is MNHEY and CDR2 SMNVEV (reference sequence). CDR3 in amino acids: CASSWGLAGEQYF. Written as DNA, the CDR3 is TGTGCCAGCAGTTGGGGACTAGCGGGGGAGCAGTACTTC.

The table lists this clonotype with a few counts. The chain combines TRBV7-2 with TRBJ2-1; D is possibly TRBD2 (5 bases). CDR1 SGHTA and CDR2 FQGNSA come from the germline V gene. Trimming removed 5 bases from V and 4 bases from J, with 18 bases in between. This CDR3 region has 16 residues. CDR3 sequence: CASSDLRAGRYNEQFF. The CDR3 bases are TGTGCCAGCAGCGACCTTCGGGCGGGTCGATACAATGAGCAGTTCTTC.